This is a list of T cell receptor beta chains from one sample in a study of control samples from healthy donors and cancer patients. The method was immunoSEQ multiplex PCR; TCRdb's version includes in-frame clones alone and lacks a portion of them. The top ten clones hold less than 7% of a sample with roughly 80,000 clones, roughly 91% of them seen once. The specimen was blood. The source is a man aged 50 to 60 in good health. Each CDR3 is given with its conserved first and last residue. The D gene is left open where the match is weak. Clone size, where shown, is once, few, many, or a class for clones that have expanded.

j_call d_call clone_size v_call cdr3_length cdr3_aa cdr3_nt
TRBJ1-2 - once TRBV2 13 CASSTRVDYGYTF TGTGCCAGCAGTACAAGGGTGGACTATGGCTACACCTTC
TRBJ1-5 - - TRBV27 11 CASSLPPPQHF TGTGCCAGCAGTCTCCCACCGCCCCAGCATTTT
TRBJ1-1 TRBD1 - TRBV2 14 CASSSPDRVTEAFF TGTGCCAGCAGTTCCCCGGACAGGGTCACTGAAGCTTTCTTT
TRBJ1-5 - - TRBV18 14 CASSNQGLKQPQHF TGTGCCAGCTCAAATCAGGGGTTGAAACAGCCCCAGCATTTT
TRBJ2-2 - - TRBV14 12 CASSQPRGELFF TGTGCCAGCAGCCAACCTAGGGGGGAGCTGTTTTTT
TRBJ1-2 TRBD1 - TRBV28 13 CASKAGGPYGYTF TGTGCCAGCAAGGCAGGGGGACCCTATGGCTACACCTTC
TRBJ2-3 - few TRBV7-9 13 CASSGDPTDTQYF TGTGCCAGCAGCGGGGATCCCACAGATACGCAGTATTTT
TRBJ1-2 - once TRBV15 16 CATSRGKGVGNYGYTF TGTGCCACCAGCAGGGGGAAGGGGGTAGGGAACTATGGCTACACCTTC
TRBJ2-3 TRBD2 once TRBV5-4 18 CASSAGLAGGGSTDTQYF TGTGCCAGCAGCGCCGGGCTAGCGGGGGGGGGCTCCACAGATACGCAGTATTTT
TRBJ1-1 - - TRBV27 14 CASSLAAGYTEAFF TGTGCCAGCAGCCTGGCGGCGGGTTACACTGAAGCTTTCTTT
TRBJ2-5 TRBD1 - TRBV19 14 CASKGRGRQETQYF TGTGCCAGTAAGGGCAGGGGGCGCCAAGAGACCCAGTACTTC
TRBJ1-6 TRBD1 - TRBV7-6 18 CASSSSPNRGANNSPLHF TGTGCCAGCAGCTCCTCCCCTAACAGGGGGGCGAATAATTCACCCCTCCACTTT
TRBJ2-1 - - TRBV11-1 15 CASSFPQGPRNEQFF TGTGCCAGCAGCTTCCCTCAGGGCCCAAGGAATGAGCAGTTCTTC
TRBJ2-5 - - TRBV5-8 16 CASSLGAHGQQETQYF TGTGCCAGCAGCTTGGGGGCACACGGGCAACAAGAGACCCAGTACTTC
TRBJ2-1 - - TRBV5-4 14 CASSFRRDTNEQFF TGTGCCAGCAGCTTTCGTAGGGACACCAATGAGCAGTTCTTC
TRBJ2-2 - once TRBV11-3 17 CASSLETRLTNTGELFF TGTGCCAGCAGCTTAGAGACGCGGCTAACCAACACCGGGGAGCTGTTTTTT
TRBJ2-6 - - TRBV5-1 15 CASSPWTSGANVLTF TGCGCCAGCAGCCCTTGGACCTCTGGGGCCAACGTCCTGACTTTC
TRBJ2-3 - - TRBV11-2 14 CASSFEGGTDTQYF TGTGCCAGCAGCTTTGAGGGCGGAACAGATACGCAGTATTTT
TRBJ1-1 TRBD1 - TRBV5-1 16 CASSAAQGASNTEAFF TGCGCCAGCAGCGCTGCTCAGGGGGCGAGTAACACTGAAGCTTTCTTT
TRBJ2-1 - - TRBV6-6 11 CASSGGGEQFF TGTGCCAGCAGTGGGGGTGGCGAGCAGTTCTTC
TRBJ1-3 - - TRBV4-1 15 CASSQDGGSGNTIYF TGCGCCAGCAGCCAAGATGGGGGATCGGGAAACACCATATATTTT
TRBJ1-6 - - TRBV7-9 12 CASSTEGPPLHF TGTGCCAGTTCGACGGAGGGCCCACCCCTCCACTTT
TRBJ2-2 - - TRBV15 16 CATSREGTANTGELFF TGTGCCACCAGCAGAGAGGGAACCGCGAACACCGGGGAGCTGTTTTTT
TRBJ2-1 - - TRBV4-1 16 CASSQERGSTHNEQFF TGCGCCAGCAGCCAAGAAAGGGGCTCCACCCACAATGAGCAGTTCTTC
TRBJ1-5 - - TRBV6-6 15 CASTREERFNQPQHF TGTGCCAGCACCCGGGAGGAACGGTTCAATCAGCCCCAGCATTTT
TRBJ2-3 - - TRBV10-1 13 CASSEEGSDTQYF TGCGCCAGCAGTGAAGAGGGGTCAGATACGCAGTATTTT
TRBJ2-3 TRBD2 - TRBV30 14 CAWSVSAGGNTQYF TGTGCCTGGAGTGTTTCCGCGGGAGGAAATACGCAGTATTTT
TRBJ2-1 - - TRBV11-3 15 CASSSGATIYNEQFF TGTGCCAGCAGCTCCGGGGCCACAATTTACAATGAGCAGTTCTTC
TRBJ1-1 TRBD1 - TRBV11-2 15 CASSLAGTANTKAFF TGTGCCAGCAGCTTAGCTGGGACAGCGAACACTAAAGCTTTCTTT
TRBJ1-5 - once TRBV19 14 CASWDWGKNQPQHF TGTGCCAGTTGGGATTGGGGGAAAAATCAGCCCCAGCATTTT
TRBJ2-7 - - TRBV6-6 14 CASSYPPGHPEQYF TGTGCCAGCAGTTACCCCCCTGGTCACCCGGAGCAGTACTTC
TRBJ2-1 - once TRBV5-1 12 CASRVGADEQFF TGCGCCAGCAGGGTAGGGGCCGATGAGCAGTTCTTC
TRBJ2-5 - few TRBV3-1/TRBV3-2 15 CASSQGNGEEETQYF TGTGCCAGCAGCCAAGGGAACGGGGAGGAGGAGACCCAGTACTTC
TRBJ1-2 TRBD1 - TRBV15 14 CATSGARTGREYTF TGTGCCACCAGCGGAGCCAGGACAGGGAGGGAGTACACCTTC
TRBJ2-7 - few TRBV19 13 CASSIDTTYEQYF TGTGCCAGTAGTATTGACACAACCTACGAGCAGTACTTC
TRBJ1-5 TRBD1 - TRBV2 15 CASRKGGEGNQPQHF TGTGCCAGCAGAAAAGGGGGCGAGGGCAATCAGCCCCAGCATTTT
TRBJ2-1 - - TRBV30 14 CAWSVLIFAGPQFF TGTGCCTGGAGTGTACTTATTTTTGCGGGACCGCAGTTCTTC
TRBJ1-1 - - TRBV5-4 15 CASSLMGAGSSEAFF TGTGCCAGCAGCTTGATGGGGGCGGGGAGCTCGGAAGCTTTCTTT
TRBJ2-3 - - TRBV6-5 14 CASSPGPTTDTQYF TGTGCCAGCAGCCCAGGACCGACTACAGATACGCAGTATTTT
TRBJ2-3 - - TRBV19 13 CASSITGTDTQYF TGTGCCAGTAGTATTACAGGCACAGATACGCAGTATTTT
TRBJ1-3 - - TRBV6-5 13 CATEQAPGNTIYF TGTGCCACAGAACAGGCGCCTGGAAACACCATATATTTT
TRBJ2-7 - - TRBV4-2 16 CASSQGHGTHSYEQYF TGTGCCAGCAGCCAAGGACACGGGACTCATTCCTACGAGCAGTACTTC
TRBJ1-3 - - TRBV10-2 13 CASSEYSGNTIYF TGCGCCAGCAGTGAGTACAGTGGAAACACCATATATTTT
TRBJ2-3 TRBD1 - TRBV6-6 14 CAIRKGAGTDTQYF TGTGCCATCCGGAAGGGGGCCGGCACAGATACGCAGTATTTT
TRBJ1-5 - - TRBV12-3/TRBV12-4 13 CASSFRSNQPQHF TGTGCCAGCAGTTTCCGTAGCAATCAGCCCCAGCATTTT
TRBJ2-7 - - TRBV10-1 15 CATDLGGGLRNEQYF TGCGCCACCGACTTAGGGGGGGGGCTAAGAAACGAGCAGTACTTC
TRBJ2-1 TRBD2 - TRBV20-1 15 CSASGEIAGFNEQFF TGCAGTGCTAGTGGGGAGATAGCGGGATTCAATGAGCAGTTCTTC
TRBJ2-1 TRBD2 once TRBV19 15 CASSRGSGGYNEQFF TGTGCCAGTAGCCGCGGCAGCGGGGGATACAATGAGCAGTTCTTC
TRBJ1-1 TRBD1 - TRBV6-6 14 CASSYDRVATEAFF TGTGCCAGCAGTTACGACAGGGTGGCGACTGAAGCTTTCTTT
TRBJ2-3 - - TRBV7-9 14 CASSSTRPEDTQYF TGTGCCAGCAGCTCAACCCGACCGGAAGATACGCAGTATTTT